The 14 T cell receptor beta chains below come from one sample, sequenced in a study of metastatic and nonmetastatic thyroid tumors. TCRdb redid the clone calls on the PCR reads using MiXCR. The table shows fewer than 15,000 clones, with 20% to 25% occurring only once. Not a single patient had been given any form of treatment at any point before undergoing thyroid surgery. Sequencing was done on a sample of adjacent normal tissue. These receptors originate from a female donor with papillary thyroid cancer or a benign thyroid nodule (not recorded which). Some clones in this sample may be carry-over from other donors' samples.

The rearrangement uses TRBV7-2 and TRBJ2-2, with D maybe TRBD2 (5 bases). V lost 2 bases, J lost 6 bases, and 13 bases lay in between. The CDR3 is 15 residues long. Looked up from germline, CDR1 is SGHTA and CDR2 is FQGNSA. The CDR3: CASSLQRSVSGELFF. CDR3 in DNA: TGTGCCAGCAGCTTACAGCGGTCTGTTTCCGGGGAGCTGTTTTTT.

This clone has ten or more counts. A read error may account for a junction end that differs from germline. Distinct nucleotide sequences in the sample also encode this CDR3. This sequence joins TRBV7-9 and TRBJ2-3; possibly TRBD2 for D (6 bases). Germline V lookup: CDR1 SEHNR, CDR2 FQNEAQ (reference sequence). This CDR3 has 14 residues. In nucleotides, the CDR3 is TGTGCTAGCAGCTTAGGACTATACACAGATACGCAGTATTTT. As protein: CASSLGLYTDTQYF.

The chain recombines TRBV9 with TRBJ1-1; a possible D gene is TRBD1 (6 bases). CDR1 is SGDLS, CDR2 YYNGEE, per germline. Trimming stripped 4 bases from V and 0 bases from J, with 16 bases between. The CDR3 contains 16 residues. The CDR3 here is CASSLEPTGMNTEAFF. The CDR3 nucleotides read TGTGCCAGCAGCCTAGAGCCTACAGGGATGAACACTGAAGCTTTCTTT.

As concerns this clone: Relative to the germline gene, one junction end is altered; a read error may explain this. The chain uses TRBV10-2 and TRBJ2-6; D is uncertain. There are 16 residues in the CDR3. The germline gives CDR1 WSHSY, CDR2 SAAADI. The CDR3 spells CASNGYPDSGSNVLTF. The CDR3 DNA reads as TGCGCCAGCAACGGGTATCCAGACTCTGGGTCCAACGTCCTGACTTTC.

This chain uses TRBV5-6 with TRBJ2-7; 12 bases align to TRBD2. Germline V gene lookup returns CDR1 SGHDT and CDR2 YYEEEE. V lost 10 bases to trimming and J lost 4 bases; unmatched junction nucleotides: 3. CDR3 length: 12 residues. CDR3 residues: CAGGLAGYEQYF. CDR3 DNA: TGTGCCGGCGGACTAGCGGGGTACGAGCAGTACTTC.

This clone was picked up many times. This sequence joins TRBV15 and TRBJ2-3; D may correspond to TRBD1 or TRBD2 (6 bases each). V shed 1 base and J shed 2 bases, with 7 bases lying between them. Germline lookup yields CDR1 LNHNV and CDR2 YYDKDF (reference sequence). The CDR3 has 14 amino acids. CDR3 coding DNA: TGTGCCACCAGCAGAGCGGGGGCCACAGATACGCAGTATTTT. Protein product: CATSRAGATDTQYF. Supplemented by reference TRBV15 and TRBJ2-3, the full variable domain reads DAMVIQNPRYQVTQFGKPVTLSCSQTLNHNVMYWYQQKSSQAPKLLFHYYDKDFNNEADTPDNFQSRRPNTSFCFLDIRSPGLGDTAMYLCATSRAGATDTQYFGPGTRLTVL.

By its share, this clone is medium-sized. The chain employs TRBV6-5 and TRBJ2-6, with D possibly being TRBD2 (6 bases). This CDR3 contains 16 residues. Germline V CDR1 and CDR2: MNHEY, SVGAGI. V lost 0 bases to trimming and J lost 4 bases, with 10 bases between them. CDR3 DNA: TGTGCCAGCAGTTACTCGCGGGGCTCCGGGGCCAACGTCCTGACTTTC. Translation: CASSYSRGSGANVLTF.

CDR3 coding DNA: TGTGCCAGCAGTTGGGGACTCGGTCAGCCCCAGCATTTT. Its translation: CASSWGLGQPQHF. The chain recombines TRBV6-5 with TRBJ1-5, with a possible D match to TRBD1 (5 bases). V was pared by 4 bases and J by 6 bases, with 10 bases between. CDR3 size: 13 residues. Per the germline V gene, CDR1 is MNHEY and CDR2 is SVGAGI.

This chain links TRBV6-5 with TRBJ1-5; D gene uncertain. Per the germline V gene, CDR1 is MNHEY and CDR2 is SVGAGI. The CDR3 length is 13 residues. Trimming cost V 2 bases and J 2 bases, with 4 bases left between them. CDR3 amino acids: CASSYAGNQPQHF. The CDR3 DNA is TGTGCCAGCAGTTACGCGGGCAATCAGCCCCAGCATTTT.

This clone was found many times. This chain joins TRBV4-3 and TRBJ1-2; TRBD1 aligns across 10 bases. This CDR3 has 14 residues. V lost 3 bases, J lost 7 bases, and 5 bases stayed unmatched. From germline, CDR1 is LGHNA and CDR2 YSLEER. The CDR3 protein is CASSHDRGLGGYTF. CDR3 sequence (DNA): TGCGCCAGCAGCCACGACAGGGGGCTGGGTGGCTACACCTTC.

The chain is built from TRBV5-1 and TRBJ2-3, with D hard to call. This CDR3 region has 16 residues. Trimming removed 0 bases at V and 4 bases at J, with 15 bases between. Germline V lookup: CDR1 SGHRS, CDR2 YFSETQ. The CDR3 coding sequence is TGCGCCAGCAGCTTGGAGCAGGCCCTTAGGGCAGATACGCAGTATTTT. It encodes CASSLEQALRADTQYF.

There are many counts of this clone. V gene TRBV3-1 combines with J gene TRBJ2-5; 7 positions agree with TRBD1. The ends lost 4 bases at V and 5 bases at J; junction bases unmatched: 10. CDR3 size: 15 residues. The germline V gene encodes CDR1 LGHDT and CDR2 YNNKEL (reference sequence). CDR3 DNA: TGTGCCAGCAGCCTCCCCCCGACAGGGACGGAGACCCAGTACTTC. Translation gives CASSLPPTGTETQYF.

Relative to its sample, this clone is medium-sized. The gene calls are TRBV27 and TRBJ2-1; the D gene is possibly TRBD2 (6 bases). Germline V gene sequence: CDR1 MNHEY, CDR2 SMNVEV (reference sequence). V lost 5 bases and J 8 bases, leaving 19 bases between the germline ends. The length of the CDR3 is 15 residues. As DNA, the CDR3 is TGTGCCAGCAGTCCACAGACTAGTAGGGGCGATGAGCAGTTCTTC. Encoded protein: CASSPQTSRGDEQFF.

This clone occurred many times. The CDR3 DNA sequence: TGTGCCACCAGCAGACTTCAGGGAAGAGGATATAGCAATCAGCCCCAGCATTTT. Its translation is CATSRLQGRGYSNQPQHF. The V and J genes are TRBV15 and TRBJ1-5; TRBD1 is a possible D gene (5 bases). V lost 2 bases, J lost 0 bases, and 17 bases lay in between. Germline lookup yields CDR1 LNHNV and CDR2 YYDKDF (reference sequence). The CDR3 loop spans 18 amino acids. The full variable domain, rest sourced from reference TRBV15 and TRBJ1-5, is DAMVIQNPRYQVTQFGKPVTLSCSQTLNHNVMYWYQQKSSQAPKLLFHYYDKDFNNEADTPDNFQSRRPNTSFCFLDIRSPGLGDTAMYLCATSRLQGRGYSNQPQHFGDGTRLSIL.